Below are 18 T cell receptor beta chains sequenced from a single sample in a study of radiation and T cells in renal cell carcinoma. Regarding time point: blood 4 weeks post-SBRT, at nephrectomy. Treatment meaning: 15 Gy SBRT to primary tumor, nephrectomy 4 weeks later. Sequencing was performed with immunoSEQ multiplex PCR; in TCRdb, only in-frame clones are kept and a portion is missing. The sample contains 140,000 to 150,000 clones, roughly 90% of which appear only once. This specimen consisted of blood, obtained from a patient whose treatment included radiotherapy and nephrectomy. These receptors all come from a woman between 45 and 65 years old with renal cell carcinoma.

The gene calls are TRBV19 and TRBJ1-1, with 7 positions matching TRBD1. The CDR3 sequence is 14 residues long. Germline-derived CDR1 and CDR2 are LNHDA and SQIVND (reference sequence). Trimming took 3 bases from V and 1 from J; bases not matched to a gene: 2. The CDR3 DNA sequence: TGTGCCAGTAGTATGGGACAGAGGAACACTGAAGCTTTCTTT. Residues: CASSMGQRNTEAFF.

This rearrangement joins TRBV18 to TRBJ2-5; tentatively, D is TRBD2 (6 bases). The CDR3 is 13 residues long. V was shortened by 8 bases and J by 3 bases, with 13 bases between the two germline ends. CDR1 and CDR2 from the germline V gene are KGHSH and LQKENI. CDR3 sequence reads: CASRDLREETQYF. The CDR3 coding sequence is TGTGCCAGCCGGGACTTACGAGAAGAGACCCAGTACTTC.

The chain recombines TRBV5-4 with TRBJ2-6; TRBD2 aligns across 15 bases. Germline loops: CDR1 SGHNT, CDR2 YYREEE (reference sequence). This CDR3 spans 19 amino acids. J gave up 4 bases and V 4 bases, and 9 bases lay outside the gene matches. CDR3 DNA: TGTGCCAGCAGCCTACGGACTAGCGGGAGGGTAGGCGGGGCCAACGTCCTGACTTTC. Amino acid sequence: CASSLRTSGRVGGANVLTF.

The chain links TRBV6-4 to TRBJ2-3; 7 positions agree with TRBD2. The CDR3 sequence is 14 residues long. Trimming at V came to 5 bases and at J to 6 bases, leaving 8 bases not matched to a gene. CDR1 is MRHNA, CDR2 SNTAGT, per germline. This CDR3 is CASSREAYLDTQYF. The CDR3 nucleotides are TGTGCCAGCAGTCGGGAGGCTTATTTGGATACGCAGTATTTT.

V usage is TRBV7-2 and J usage is TRBJ1-4, with 8 bases matching TRBD1. With 3 bases clipped from V and 3 bases from J, the junction kept 6 bases outside the gene matches. Germline CDR1 reads SGHTA; CDR2 reads FQGNSA. CDR3 size: 16 residues. The CDR3 DNA reads TGTGCCAGCAGCTTCGGGACAGGTGAATCTAATGAAAAACTGTTTTTT. The encoded protein is CASSFGTGESNEKLFF.

The chain carries TRBV6-1 and TRBJ1-2; 9 bases are shared with TRBD1. The V gene end was trimmed by 7 bases and the J gene end by 1 base; junction bases not matched to a gene: 4. There are 14 residues in the CDR3. CDR1 and CDR2 from the germline V gene are MNHNS and SASEGT. CDR3 in amino acids: CASTRDRDNYGYTF. The CDR3 DNA is TGTGCCAGCACCCGGGACAGGGATAACTATGGCTACACCTTC.

V gene TRBV7-8 combines with J gene TRBJ1-5; TRBD1 is a possible D gene (5 bases). The CDR3 loop spans 16 amino acids. Per germline, CDR1 SGHVS and CDR2 FQNEAQ. V lost 1 base, J lost 7 bases, and 17 bases lay in between. The CDR3 sequence is CASSLGASGQGQPQHF. In nucleotides, the CDR3 is TGTGCCAGCAGCTTAGGTGCGTCAGGGCAAGGGCAGCCCCAGCATTTT.

This clone has a single count. V and J are TRBV6-1 and TRBJ1-5, with 8 bases aligning to TRBD1. The germline V gene has CDR1 MNHNS and CDR2 SASEGT. The CDR3 covers 12 residues. The trim removed 5 bases at V and 9 bases at J, leaving 3 bases unmatched. The CDR3 is CASSTGTGPQHF. The CDR3 bases are TGTGCCAGCAGTACCGGGACAGGGCCCCAGCATTTT.

The rearrangement uses TRBV28 and TRBJ1-2; D may be TRBD1 (5 bases). The CDR3 runs 17 residues. Trimming removed 5 bases from V and 0 bases from J, with 19 bases in between. The germline gives CDR1 MDHEN, CDR2 SYDVKM. The chain's CDR3 is CASSQEPRGGANYGYTF. CDR3 sequence (DNA): TGTGCCAGCAGTCAAGAACCTAGGGGAGGAGCTAACTATGGCTACACCTTC.

V usage is TRBV19 and J usage is TRBJ2-1; 7 bases align to TRBD2. The V gene's germline CDR1 is LNHDA and CDR2 SQIVND (reference sequence). Trimming removed 4 bases from V and 8 bases from J; junction bases left unmatched: 8. The CDR3 consists of 14 residues. The CDR3 region is CASSTWGRAHEQFF. CDR3 coding DNA: TGTGCCAGTAGTACCTGGGGGAGGGCCCATGAGCAGTTCTTC.

The chain carries TRBV30 and TRBJ1-2, with 9 bases matching TRBD1. The J segment lost 0 bases and the V segment lost 5 bases, leaving 7 bases of the junction unmatched. CDR1 GTSNPN and CDR2 SVGIG come from the germline V gene (reference sequence). The CDR3 contains 15 residues. The CDR3 spells CAWLIGQGTNYGYTF. For the CDR3, the DNA is TGTGCCTGGTTAATAGGACAGGGGACTAACTATGGCTACACCTTC.

This chain uses TRBV5-1 with TRBJ2-5, with 9 nucleotides matching TRBD2. From germline, CDR1 is SGHRS and CDR2 YFSETQ. The CDR3 has 17 amino acids. The V segment lost 0 bases and the J segment 5 bases; nucleotides outside the gene matches: 11. CDR3 bases: TGCGCCAGCAGCTTGGCTTTAGCGGGAGTATCGGCGGAGACCCAGTACTTC. This translates into CASSLALAGVSAETQYF.

This clone has at least ten counts. The chain uses TRBV20-1 and TRBJ2-5; a weak D match, TRBD2 (6 bases). The CDR3 consists of 11 residues. Germline V gene sequence: CDR1 DFQATT, CDR2 SNEGSKA (reference sequence). V lost 4 bases and J lost 10, with 13 bases in between. Written as DNA, the CDR3 is TGCAGTGCTATGAGGGACTGGATCCAGTACTTC. Its translation is CSAMRDWIQYF.

The chain has TRBV5-1 and TRBJ2-1; 11 bases agree with TRBD2. The germline V gene encodes CDR1 SGHRS and CDR2 YFSETQ. The CDR3 length is 15 residues. V trimming: 3 bases; J trimming: 4 bases; junction bases outside the gene matches: 3. CDR3 in amino acids: CASSSGTSGYNEQFF. In DNA, the CDR3 is TGCGCCAGCAGCTCCGGGACTAGCGGATACAATGAGCAGTTCTTC.

This sequence joins TRBV14 and TRBJ1-1; possible D gene TRBD1, 5 bases. With 5 bases removed from V and 1 base from J, the gap between germline ends came to 11 bases. CDR1 and CDR2 from the germline V gene are SGHDN and FVKESK. The CDR3 length is 14 residues. In nucleotides, the CDR3 is TGTGCCAGCAGCTCGGGACTCACGAACACTGAAGCTTTCTTT. Translating it yields CASSSGLTNTEAFF.

The V call is TRBV2, the J call TRBJ1-6; D gene ambiguous. This CDR3 is built from 14 residues. Germline V gives CDR1 SNHLY, CDR2 FYNNEI. V was clipped by 5 bases and J by 10 bases, with 15 bases between them. CDR3 coding DNA: TGTGCCAGCAGTCTTCACGGGAGTAAATCACCCCTCCACTTT. Its translation: CASSLHGSKSPLHF.

This chain joins TRBV6-1 and TRBJ2-5, with 7 nucleotides matching TRBD1. Losses at the gene ends were 4 bases for V and 5 bases for J; bases not matched to a gene: 4. Germline V gives CDR1 MNHNS, CDR2 SASEGT. This CDR3 spans 13 amino acids. Here the CDR3 DNA reads TGTGCCAGCAGTGGCGACAGGGAGGAGACCCAGTACTTC. Translating gives CASSGDREETQYF.

The DNA for the CDR3 is TGTGCCAGCAGTTCGGTGTTAGGACAGGGGAACACTGAAGCTTTCTTT. It translates to CASSSVLGQGNTEAFF. The chain is built from TRBV6-6 and TRBJ1-1; TRBD1 agrees at 8 bases. The CDR3 runs 16 residues. Germline loops: CDR1 MNHNY, CDR2 SVGAGI (reference sequence). Trimming took 4 bases from V and 1 from J; bases not matched to a gene: 8.